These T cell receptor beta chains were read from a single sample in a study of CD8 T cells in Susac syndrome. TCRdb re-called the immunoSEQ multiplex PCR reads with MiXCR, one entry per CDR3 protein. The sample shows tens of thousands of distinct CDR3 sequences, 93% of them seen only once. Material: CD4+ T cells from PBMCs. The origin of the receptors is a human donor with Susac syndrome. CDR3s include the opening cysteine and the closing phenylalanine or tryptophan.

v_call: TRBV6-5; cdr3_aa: CASSYSALSVMGNPAFF
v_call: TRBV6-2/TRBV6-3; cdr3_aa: CASSRNLYQSYEQYF
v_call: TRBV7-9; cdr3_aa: CASSLGRADTQYF
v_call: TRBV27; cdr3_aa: CASSSYGFGTGTDTQYF
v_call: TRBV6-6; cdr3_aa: CASLAGGRGDYGYTF
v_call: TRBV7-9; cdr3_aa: CASGGGQGAEKLFF
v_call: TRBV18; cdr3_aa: CASSPTVQETQYF
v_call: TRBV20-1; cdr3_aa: CSASQQGRRKGEQFF
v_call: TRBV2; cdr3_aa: CASSEEPGLDPEAFF
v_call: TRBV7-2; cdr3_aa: CASSLDHQETQYF
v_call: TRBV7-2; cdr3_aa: CASSLQRYNSPLHF
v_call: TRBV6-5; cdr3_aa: CASSYSPGQAFRETQYF
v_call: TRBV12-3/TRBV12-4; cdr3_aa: CASSFLGDQPQHF
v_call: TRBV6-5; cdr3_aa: CASSYPASGTGVSYEQYF
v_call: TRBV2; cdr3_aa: CASSELGRLRGPKNIQYF
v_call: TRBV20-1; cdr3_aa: CSARVYSRARGNTIYF
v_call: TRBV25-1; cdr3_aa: CASSGYRDRRPTTNEKLFF
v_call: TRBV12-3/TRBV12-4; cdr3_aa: CASSLQGYGYTF
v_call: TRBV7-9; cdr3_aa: CASSSPGVATNEKLFF
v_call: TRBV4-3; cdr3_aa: CASSQGQGRGVQYF
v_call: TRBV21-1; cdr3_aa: CASSKAPGLQLTDTQYF
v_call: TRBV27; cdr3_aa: CASSLGGLETQYF